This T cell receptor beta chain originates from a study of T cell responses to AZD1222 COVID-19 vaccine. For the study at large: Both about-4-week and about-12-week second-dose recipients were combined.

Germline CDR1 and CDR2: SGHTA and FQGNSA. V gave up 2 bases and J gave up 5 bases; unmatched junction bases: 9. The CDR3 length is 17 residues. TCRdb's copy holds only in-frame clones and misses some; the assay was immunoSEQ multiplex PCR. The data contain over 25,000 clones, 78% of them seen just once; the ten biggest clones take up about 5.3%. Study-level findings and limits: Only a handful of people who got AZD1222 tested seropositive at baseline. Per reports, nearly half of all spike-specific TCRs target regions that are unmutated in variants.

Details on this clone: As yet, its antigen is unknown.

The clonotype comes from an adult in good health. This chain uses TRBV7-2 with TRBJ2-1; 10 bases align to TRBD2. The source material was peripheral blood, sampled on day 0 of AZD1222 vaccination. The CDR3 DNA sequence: TGTGCCAGCAGCTTATTACGAGCGGGGGGGCCCAACAATGAGCAGTTCTTC. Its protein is CASSLLRAGGPNNEQFF.